The 19 T cell receptor beta chains below come from one sample, sequenced in a study of blood T cell repertoires in COVID-19. Sequenced by immunoSEQ multiplex PCR; TCRdb stores in-frame clones only, minus some. Among more than 300,000 clones, roughly 86% were seen once, and the ten largest hold about 9.4%. Input material: peripheral blood. The receptors here all came from a woman between 25 and 40 years old with COVID-19, enrolled during active disease.

The V gene is TRBV9, the J gene TRBJ1-2; D may be TRBD1 (5 bases). Deletions cut 0 bases from V and 7 bases from J, with 13 bases between. Germline CDR1 reads SGDLS; CDR2 reads YYNGEE. The CDR3 has 14 residues. CDR3 in DNA: TGTGCCAGCAGCGTAGACGTGGGGAGGGGTGGCTACACCTTC. This encodes CASSVDVGRGGYTF.

This clone was observed a handful of times. J is TRBJ1-1 and V is TRBV7-9; D possibly corresponds to TRBD1 (6 bases). The V gene's germline CDR1 is SEHNR and CDR2 FQNEAQ (reference sequence). This CDR3 has 15 amino acids. The V end was cut by 3 bases, the J end by 1 base, with 12 bases between. The CDR3 sequence: CASSFLTGPNTEAFF. The CDR3 DNA reads TGTGCCAGCAGCTTCCTGACAGGACCGAACACTGAAGCTTTCTTT. Using reference TRBV7-9 and TRBJ1-1 for the parts outside the CDR3, the full variable domain is DTGVSQNPRHKITKRGQNVTFRCDPISEHNRLYWYRQTLGQGPEFLTYFQNEAQLEKSRLLSDRFSAERPKGSFSTLEIQRTEQGDSAMYLCASSFLTGPNTEAFFGQGTRLTVV.

This clone was detected only a few times. The V and J genes are TRBV30 and TRBJ1-5; D possibly corresponds to TRBD1 (6 bases). V was cut by 0 bases and J by 7 bases, with 16 bases left in between. There are 15 residues in the CDR3. Germline lookup yields CDR1 GTSNPN and CDR2 SVGIG (reference sequence). CDR3 protein: CAWSVMGQVNQPQHF. In DNA form, the CDR3 reads TGTGCCTGGAGTGTTATGGGACAAGTCAACCAGCCCCAGCATTTT. The complete variable domain, with remaining parts taken from reference TRBV30 and TRBJ1-5, reads SQTIHQWPATLVQPVGSPLSLECTVEGTSNPNLYWYRQAAGRGLQLLFYSVGIGQISSEVPQNLSASRPQDRQFILSSKKLLLSDSGFYLCAWSVMGQVNQPQHFGDGTRLSIL.

The CDR3 sequence: CASSYRDQPQHF. CDR3 DNA sequence: TGTGCCAGCAGTTACAGGGATCAGCCCCAGCATTTT. V is TRBV28 and J is TRBJ1-5; D is possibly TRBD1 (6 bases). Looked up from germline, CDR1 is MDHEN and CDR2 is SYDVKM. Trimming removed 4 bases from V and 5 bases from J, with 6 bases in between. The CDR3 sequence is 12 residues long.

The chain joins TRBV5-1 to TRBJ2-5, with 15 bases that match TRBD2. The trim removed 0 bases at V and 1 base at J, leaving 4 bases unmatched. CDR1 is SGHRS, CDR2 YFSETQ, per germline. This CDR3 is 18 amino acids long. CDR3 sequence (DNA): TGCGCCAGCAGCTTGGAGGGACTAGCGGGAGGAATCCAAGAGACCCAGTACTTC. This encodes CASSLEGLAGGIQETQYF.

This clone was seen a single time. The rearrangement joins TRBV11-2 to TRBJ2-7; D unresolved. Between the trimmed V and J ends, which lost 3 bases and 3 bases, there was a span of 9 bases. CDR1 and CDR2 (germline): SGHAT, FQNNGV. The CDR3 has 13 amino acids. For the CDR3, the DNA is TGTGCCAGCAGCTTGGCTCCCCTCTACGAGCAGTACTTC. Translating it yields CASSLAPLYEQYF. Full variable domain (rest looked up from reference TRBV11-2 and TRBJ2-7): EAGVAQSPRYKIIEKRQSVAFWCNPISGHATLYWYQQILGQGPKLLIQFQNNGVVDDSQLPKDRFSAERLKGVDSTLKIQPAKLEDSAVYLCASSLAPLYEQYFGPGTRLTVT.

This clone has only a few counts. The gene calls are TRBV4-1 and TRBJ1-5, with a tentative D call TRBD1 (6 bases). With 2 bases removed from V and 8 bases from J, the gap between germline ends came to 13 bases. The CDR3 loop spans 14 amino acids. Germline V gene data show CDR1 as MGHRA and CDR2 as YSYEKL. The CDR3 bases are TGCGCCAGCAGCCAATATGGGGGCACGGAGCCCCAGCATTTT. This translates into CASSQYGGTEPQHF.

The V call is TRBV6-5, the J call TRBJ2-3; TRBD2 agrees at 11 bases. The V gene's germline CDR1 is MNHEY and CDR2 SVGAGI. There are 15 residues in the CDR3. V trimming: 6 bases; J trimming: 3 bases; junction bases outside the gene matches: 5. CDR3: CASRLTSGITDTQYF. The CDR3 DNA is TGTGCCAGCAGGCTGACTAGCGGGATTACAGATACGCAGTATTTT.

V is TRBV7-2 and J is TRBJ1-1; D is unclear. CDR1 and CDR2 from the germline V gene are SGHTA and FQGNSA. V dropped 0 bases and J dropped 7 bases, with 9 bases sitting between them. The CDR3 runs 13 residues. CDR3: CASSLAGSREAFF. CDR3 coding DNA: TGTGCCAGCAGCTTAGCTGGGAGCCGTGAAGCTTTCTTT. Full variable domain (missing parts from reference TRBV7-2 and TRBJ1-1): GAGVSQSPSNKVTEKGKDVELRCDPISGHTALYWYRQSLGQGLEFLIYFQGNSAPDKSGLPSDRFSAERTGGSVSTLTIQRTQQEDSAVYLCASSLAGSREAFFGQGTRLTVV.

The chain combines TRBV19 with TRBJ1-5; TRBD1 matches 8 bases. Trimming at V came to 7 bases and at J to 3 bases, leaving 11 bases not matched to a gene. Looked up from germline, CDR1 is LNHDA and CDR2 is SQIVND (reference sequence). The CDR3 runs 16 residues. As DNA, the CDR3 is TGTGCCAGTAAGGAAGGAGACAGGGGATACAATCAGCCCCAGCATTTT. It specifies CASKEGDRGYNQPQHF.

This clone was picked up one time. The V and J genes are TRBV11-2 and TRBJ2-1, with 9 bases that match TRBD2. This CDR3 has 15 residues. Germline CDR1 and CDR2: SGHAT and FQNNGV. The ends lost 1 base at V and 3 bases at J; junction bases unmatched: 1. CDR3 sequence: CASSLGLAVYNEQFF. In DNA, the CDR3 is TGTGCCAGCAGCTTAGGACTAGCGGTCTACAATGAGCAGTTCTTC.

CDR3 DNA sequence: TGTGCCAGCAGCCATACAGGGCACTCCTACAATGAGCAGTTCTTC. Protein sequence: CASSHTGHSYNEQFF. The V call is TRBV11-2, the J call TRBJ2-1, with D tentatively TRBD1 (6 bases). CDR1 and CDR2 (germline): SGHAT, FQNNGV. This CDR3 has 15 amino acids. V lost 5 bases to trimming and J lost 0 bases, with 11 bases between them.

This chain connects TRBV5-6 to TRBJ1-2; 7 bases are shared with TRBD1. The junction had 2 bases not matched to a gene; V was cut back by 4 bases and J by 2 bases. Germline assignment: CDR1 SGHDT and CDR2 YYEEEE. The CDR3 totals 13 residues. This CDR3 is CASSPGGNYGYTF. The CDR3 bases are TGTGCCAGCAGCCCAGGGGGGAACTATGGCTACACCTTC.

The rearrangement joins TRBV24-1 to TRBJ2-3, with 8 bases identical to TRBD2. Germline CDR1 is KGHDR and CDR2 is SFDVKD. Trimming took 5 bases from V and 6 from J; bases not matched to a gene: 3. The CDR3 is 13 residues long. CDR3 amino acids: CATSGEREDTQYF. CDR3 coding DNA: TGTGCCACCAGTGGCGAGCGGGAGGATACGCAGTATTTT.

The rearrangement uses TRBV7-6 and TRBJ2-3, with no clear D. V lost 0 bases to trimming and J lost 6 bases, with 13 bases between them. CDR3 length equals 15 residues. Germline V gene data show CDR1 as SGHVS and CDR2 as FNYEAQ. The CDR3 loop is CASSLAYSPWDTQYF. The CDR3 DNA follows: TGTGCCAGCAGCTTAGCGTATAGCCCCTGGGATACGCAGTATTTT. The full variable domain, in which reference TRBV7-6 and TRBJ2-3 provide the parts outside the CDR3, is GAGVSQSPRYKVTKRGQDVALRCDPISGHVSLYWYRQALGQGPEFLTYFNYEAQQDKSGLPNDRFSAERPEGSISTLTIQRTEQRDSAMYRCASSLAYSPWDTQYFGPGTRLTVL.

V is TRBV9 and J is TRBJ2-3; 12 bases are a match to TRBD1. CDR1 and CDR2 (germline): SGDLS, YYNGEE. V shed 2 bases, J shed 3 bases, and the junction held 4 bases outside the gene matches. The CDR3 spans 16 residues. CDR3 sequence reads: CASSVGTGGLTDTQYF. The CDR3 nucleotides are TGTGCCAGCAGCGTGGGGACAGGGGGCCTAACAGATACGCAGTATTTT.

The chain employs TRBV7-9 and TRBJ1-2, with TRBD1 as a possible D gene (5 bases). The V gene's germline CDR1 is SEHNR and CDR2 FQNEAQ (reference sequence). The CDR3 loop spans 13 amino acids. V lost 2 bases to trimming and J lost 3 bases, with 7 bases between them. CDR3 DNA: TGTGCCAGCAGCTTACTACAGGACTATGGCTACACCTTC. Translating it yields CASSLLQDYGYTF.

A few counts support this clone. The chain combines TRBV25-1 with TRBJ2-2, with 9 bases matching TRBD1. Germline CDR1 reads MGHDK; CDR2 reads SYGVNS. The CDR3 runs to 15 residues. Trimming removed 2 bases from V and 3 bases from J; junction bases left unmatched: 1. The CDR3 loop is CASSEGDRDTGELFF. The CDR3 bases are TGTGCCAGCAGTGAAGGGGACAGGGACACCGGGGAGCTGTTTTTT.

A single count supports this clone. The chain couples TRBV28 to TRBJ1-3; 7 positions match TRBD1. CDR1 is MDHEN, CDR2 SYDVKM, per germline. The CDR3 loop spans 16 amino acids. The junction had 7 bases not matched to a gene; V was cut back by 5 bases and J by 0 bases. CDR3: CASSIGGGGSGNTIYF. The CDR3 region has the DNA TGTGCCAGCAGTATCGGAGGGGGCGGCTCTGGAAACACCATATATTTT. The full variable domain, its missing parts supplied by reference TRBV28 and TRBJ1-3, is DVKVTQSSRYLVKRTGEKVFLECVQDMDHENMFWYRQDPGLGLRLIYFSYDVKMKEKGDIPEGYSVSREKKERFSLILESASTNQTSMYLCASSIGGGGSGNTIYFGEGSWLTVV.